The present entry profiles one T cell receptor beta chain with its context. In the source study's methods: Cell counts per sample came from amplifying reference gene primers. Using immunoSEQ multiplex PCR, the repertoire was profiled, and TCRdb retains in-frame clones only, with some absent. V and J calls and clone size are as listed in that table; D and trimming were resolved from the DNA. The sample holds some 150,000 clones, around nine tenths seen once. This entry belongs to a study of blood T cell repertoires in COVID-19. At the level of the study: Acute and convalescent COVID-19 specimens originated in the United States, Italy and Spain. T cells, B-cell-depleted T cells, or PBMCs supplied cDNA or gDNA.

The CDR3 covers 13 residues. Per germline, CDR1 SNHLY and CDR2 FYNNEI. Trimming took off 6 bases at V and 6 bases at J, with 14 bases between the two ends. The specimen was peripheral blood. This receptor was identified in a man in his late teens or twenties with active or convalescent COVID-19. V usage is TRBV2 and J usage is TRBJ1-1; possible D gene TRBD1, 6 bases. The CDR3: CASRDTGSAEAFF. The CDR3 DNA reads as TGTGCCAGCAGGGATACAGGGTCCGCTGAAGCTTTCTTT.